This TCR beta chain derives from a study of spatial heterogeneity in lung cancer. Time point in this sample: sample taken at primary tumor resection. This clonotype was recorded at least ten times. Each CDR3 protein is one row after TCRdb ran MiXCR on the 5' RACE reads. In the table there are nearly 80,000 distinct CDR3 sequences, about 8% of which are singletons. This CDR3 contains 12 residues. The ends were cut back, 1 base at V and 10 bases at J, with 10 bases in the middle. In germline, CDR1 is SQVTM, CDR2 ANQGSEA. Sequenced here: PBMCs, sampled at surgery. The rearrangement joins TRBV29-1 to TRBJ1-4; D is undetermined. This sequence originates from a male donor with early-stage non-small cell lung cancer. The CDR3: CSVEVAVGKLFF. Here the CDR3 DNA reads TGCAGCGTTGAAGTGGCAGTGGGAAAACTGTTTTTT.